One and the same sample provided the 19 T cell receptor beta chains below, sequenced in a study of blood T cell repertoires in COVID-19. Assay used: immunoSEQ multiplex PCR; TCRdb lists only in-frame clones, some missing. The data hold 150,000 to 200,000 clones, with roughly 83% observed a single time. Sequenced input: peripheral blood. The receptors come from a woman aged 60-70 years with acute or convalescent COVID-19.

The genes are TRBV7-9 and TRBJ1-1; 8 positions agree with TRBD1. Germline CDR1 and CDR2: SEHNR and FQNEAQ (reference sequence). CDR3 length equals 13 residues. With V trimmed by 1 base and J by 5 bases, 0 bases remained unmatched. The CDR3, as DNA: TGTGCCAGCAGCTTAGGGACAGGGACTGAAGCTTTCTTT. This codes for CASSLGTGTEAFF.

The count of this clone is one. The chain links TRBV6-5 to TRBJ2-3, with D possibly TRBD2 on 5 matching bases. V was shortened by 7 bases and J by 6 bases, with 17 bases between the two germline ends. This CDR3 region has 14 residues. Germline V gene data show CDR1 as MNHEY and CDR2 as SVGAGI. The CDR3 sequence: CASNPYLRADTQYF. CDR3 nucleotide sequence: TGTGCCAGCAACCCCTACCTGAGGGCTGATACGCAGTATTTT.

This chain uses TRBV7-2 with TRBJ1-1; 9 nucleotides align to TRBD1. The CDR3 consists of 14 residues. CDR1 is SGHTA, CDR2 FQGNSA, per germline. Trimming cost V 3 bases and J 2 bases; bases outside gene matches: 1. CDR3 bases: TGTGCCAGCAGCTTGGGACAGGGCAACACTGAAGCTTTCTTT. Translating it yields CASSLGQGNTEAFF.

The chain recombines TRBV5-1 with TRBJ1-5, with a tentative D call TRBD1 (6 bases). The CDR3 length is 14 residues. Trimming left V 1 base short and J 3 bases short, with 8 bases between. Per the germline V gene, CDR1 is SGHRS and CDR2 is YFSETQ. CDR3 bases: TGCGCCAGCAGCTTGACAGGGCTCAATCAGCCCCAGCATTTT. Protein: CASSLTGLNQPQHF.

The chain combines TRBV3-1 (or the pseudogene TRBV3-2) with TRBJ1-1; D gene ambiguous. V lost 4 bases, J lost 5 bases, and 20 bases lay in between. The CDR3 consists of 16 residues. Germline assignment: CDR1 LGHDT and CDR2 YNNKEL (reference sequence). This chain's CDR3 is CASSPMDSGGRTEAFF. DNA of the CDR3: TGTGCCAGCAGCCCGATGGATTCAGGAGGGAGAACTGAAGCTTTCTTT.

This chain connects TRBV11-3 to TRBJ1-1; 7 bases line up with TRBD1. Germline-derived CDR1 and CDR2 are SGHNT and YENEEA. CDR3 length equals 14 residues. Trimming at V came to 3 bases and at J to 1 base, leaving 2 bases not matched to a gene. This chain's CDR3 is CASSLGQTNTEAFF. CDR3 nucleotides: TGTGCCAGCAGCTTGGGACAGACGAACACTGAAGCTTTCTTT.

The rearrangement links TRBV6-6 to TRBJ1-5, with TRBD1 matching over 9 bases. V lost 2 bases and J lost 2; bases outside the gene matches: 4. The CDR3 spans 16 residues. Germline values: CDR1 MNHNY, CDR2 SVGAGI (reference sequence). The CDR3 here is CASSYRDREGNQPQHF. CDR3 bases: TGTGCCAGCAGTTACCGGGACAGGGAGGGCAATCAGCCCCAGCATTTT.

The V and J genes are TRBV6-4 and TRBJ2-3; D not resolved. V was cut by 7 bases and J by 0 bases, with 11 bases left in between. The CDR3 is 14 residues long. Per the germline V gene, CDR1 is MRHNA and CDR2 is SNTAGT. For the CDR3, the DNA is TGTGCCAGCATCCGAGAATTTAGCACAGATACGCAGTATTTT. Its translation: CASIREFSTDTQYF.

The V gene is TRBV18, the J gene TRBJ2-7, with TRBD1 matching over 8 bases. Germline V gene data show CDR1 as KGHSH and CDR2 as LQKENI. V lost 2 bases to trimming and J lost 3 bases; unmatched junction nucleotides: 6. The CDR3 totals 15 residues. In nucleotides, the CDR3 is TGTGCCAGCTCACCAGGGACAGGTGGTGGCTACGAGCAGTACTTC. Residues: CASSPGTGGGYEQYF.

The J gene is TRBJ2-7, the V gene TRBV7-9, with 7 bases aligning to TRBD2. This CDR3 is built from 13 residues. J gave up 2 bases and V 5 bases, and 3 bases lay outside the gene matches. Germline CDR1 reads SEHNR; CDR2 reads FQNEAQ (reference sequence). CDR3 region: CASSRGTTYEQYF. The CDR3 DNA is TGTGCCAGCAGCCGGGGGACTACCTACGAGCAGTACTTC.

This clone was seen only once. The chain uses TRBV28 and TRBJ1-2; 8 nucleotides agree with TRBD1. V was clipped by 0 bases and J by 7 bases; unmatched bases: 7. CDR1 is MDHEN and CDR2 is SYDVKM in the germline V gene. The CDR3 loop spans 15 amino acids. The CDR3 DNA reads as TGTGCCAGCAGTTTATGGTCAGGGGGCAGAAGTGGCTACACCTTC. Amino acid sequence: CASSLWSGGRSGYTF.

The chain combines TRBV7-2 with TRBJ2-7; 8 bases fit TRBD2. The V segment lost 5 bases and the J segment 4 bases; nucleotides outside the gene matches: 7. The CDR3 consists of 14 residues. Germline CDR1 and CDR2: SGHTA and FQGNSA. The CDR3 DNA reads as TGTGCCAGCAGCCACACGGGGGGGTCTTACGAGCAGTACTTC. It codes for CASSHTGGSYEQYF.

This clone is a singleton in its sample. The chain combines TRBV5-6 with TRBJ2-5, with TRBD2 matching over 7 bases. The ends lost 1 base at V and 6 bases at J; junction bases unmatched: 3. The CDR3 is made up of 13 amino acids. Germline CDR1 reads SGHDT; CDR2 reads YYEEEE. The CDR3 DNA follows: TGTGCCAGCAGCTTGTGGCGGGGGAAGACCCAGTACTTC. Amino acid sequence: CASSLWRGKTQYF.

The V and J genes are TRBV10-3 and TRBJ2-1; D is unclear. This CDR3 region has 12 residues. V was clipped by 10 bases and J by 5 bases, with 12 bases between them. Germline CDR1 ENHRY, CDR2 SYGVKD. CDR3 amino acids: CATRDTNNEQFF. The CDR3 coding sequence is TGTGCCACTCGCGACACCAACAATGAGCAGTTCTTC.

This sequence joins TRBV13 and TRBJ2-7, with TRBD2 identical over 7 bases. V lost 8 bases and J lost 0; bases outside the gene matches: 13. Germline loops: CDR1 PRHDT, CDR2 FYEKMQ (reference sequence). CDR3 length equals 16 residues. DNA of the CDR3: TGTGCCAGCGGGAGGAGGGCGGGAGAGAGCTCCTACGAGCAGTACTTC. This gives the protein CASGRRAGESSYEQYF.

V gene TRBV7-9 combines with J gene TRBJ2-2; 9 positions agree with TRBD1. The junction had 3 bases not matched to a gene; V was cut back by 2 bases and J by 5 bases. This CDR3 spans 15 amino acids. Germline loops: CDR1 SEHNR, CDR2 FQNEAQ (reference sequence). This CDR3 reads CASSLTGQGTGELFF. The CDR3 coding sequence is TGTGCCAGCAGCTTAACTGGACAGGGGACCGGGGAGCTGTTTTTT.

This clone was seen a few times. The chain employs TRBV4-3 and TRBJ2-7, with 11 bases lining up with TRBD2. The V and J ends lost 3 bases and 2 bases, in that order; junction bases with no gene match: 9. The CDR3 totals 17 residues. Germline-derived CDR1 and CDR2 are LGHNA and YSLEER. In nucleotides, the CDR3 is TGCGCCAGCAGCCAGAACCTTCCTAGCGGGGGGCCCTACGAGCAGTACTTC. This codes for CASSQNLPSGGPYEQYF.

The rearrangement links TRBV2 to TRBJ1-4; 10 bases fit TRBD1. The ends lost 7 bases at V and 8 bases at J; junction bases unmatched: 4. Germline V gene lookup returns CDR1 SNHLY and CDR2 FYNNEI. CDR3 length equals 13 residues. This CDR3 is CASMGQGREKLFF. CDR3 DNA sequence: TGTGCCAGCATGGGACAGGGGCGCGAAAAACTGTTTTTT.

The chain recombines TRBV6-5 with TRBJ1-5, with 12 bases fitting TRBD1. Trimming removed 6 bases from V and 6 bases from J; junction bases left unmatched: 6. The CDR3 is made up of 15 amino acids. The germline V gene encodes CDR1 MNHEY and CDR2 SVGAGI. In DNA, the CDR3 is TGTGCCAGCAGGGGGGACAGGGGGCAAGGTCAGCCCCAGCATTTT. Its protein product is CASRGDRGQGQPQHF.